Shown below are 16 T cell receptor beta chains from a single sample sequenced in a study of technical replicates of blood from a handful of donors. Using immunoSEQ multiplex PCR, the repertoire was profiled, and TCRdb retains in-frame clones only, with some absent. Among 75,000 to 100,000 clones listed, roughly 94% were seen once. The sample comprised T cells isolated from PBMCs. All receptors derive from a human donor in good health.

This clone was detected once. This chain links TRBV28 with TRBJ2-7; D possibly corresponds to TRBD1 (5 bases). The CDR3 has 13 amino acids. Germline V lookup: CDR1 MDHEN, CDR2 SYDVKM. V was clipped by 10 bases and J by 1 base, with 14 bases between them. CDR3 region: CATQGIPSYEQYF. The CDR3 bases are TGTGCCACCCAGGGAATACCATCCTACGAGCAGTACTTC.

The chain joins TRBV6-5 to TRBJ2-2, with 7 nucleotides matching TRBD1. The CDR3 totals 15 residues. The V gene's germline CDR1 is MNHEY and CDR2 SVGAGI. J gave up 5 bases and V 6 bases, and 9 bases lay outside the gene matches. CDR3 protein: CASRPQGWFTGELFF. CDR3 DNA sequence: TGTGCCAGCAGACCACAGGGGTGGTTTACCGGGGAGCTGTTTTTT.

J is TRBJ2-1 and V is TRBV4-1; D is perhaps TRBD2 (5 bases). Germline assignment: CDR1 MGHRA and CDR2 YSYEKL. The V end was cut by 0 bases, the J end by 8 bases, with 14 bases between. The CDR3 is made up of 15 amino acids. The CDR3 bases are TGCGCCAGCAGCCAAGATGCGGGTCCAGGCTATGAGCAGTTCTTC. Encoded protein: CASSQDAGPGYEQFF.

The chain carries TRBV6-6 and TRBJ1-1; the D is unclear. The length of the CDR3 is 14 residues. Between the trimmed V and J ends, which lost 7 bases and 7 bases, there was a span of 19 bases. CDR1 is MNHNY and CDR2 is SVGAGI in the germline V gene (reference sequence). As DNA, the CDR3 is TGTGCCAGCACCTCATCAATCGGTTCTCTTGAAGCTTTCTTT. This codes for CASTSSIGSLEAFF.

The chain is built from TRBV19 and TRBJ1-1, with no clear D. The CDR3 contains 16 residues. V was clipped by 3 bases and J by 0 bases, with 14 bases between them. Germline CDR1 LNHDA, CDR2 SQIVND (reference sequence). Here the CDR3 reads CASSIWLKHMNTEAFF. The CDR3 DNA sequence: TGTGCCAGTAGTATTTGGCTTAAACACATGAACACTGAAGCTTTCTTT.

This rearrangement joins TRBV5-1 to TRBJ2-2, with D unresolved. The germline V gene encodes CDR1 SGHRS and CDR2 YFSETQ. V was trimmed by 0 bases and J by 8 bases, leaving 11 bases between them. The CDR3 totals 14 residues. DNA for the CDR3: TGCGCCAGCAGCTTGGGACTTCCCGAGGGGGAGCTGTTTTTT. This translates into CASSLGLPEGELFF.

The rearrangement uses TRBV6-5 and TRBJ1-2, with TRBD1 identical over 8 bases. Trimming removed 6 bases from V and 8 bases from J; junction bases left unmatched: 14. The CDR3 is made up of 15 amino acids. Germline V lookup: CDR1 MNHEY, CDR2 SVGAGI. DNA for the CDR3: TGTGCCAGCAGATTCGGGACAGGTTGGTTAAAAGGCTACACCTTC. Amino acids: CASRFGTGWLKGYTF.

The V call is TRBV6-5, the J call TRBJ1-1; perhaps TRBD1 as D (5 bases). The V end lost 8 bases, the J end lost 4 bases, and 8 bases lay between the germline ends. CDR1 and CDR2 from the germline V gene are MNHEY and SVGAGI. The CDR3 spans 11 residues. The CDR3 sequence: CASGGTTEAFF. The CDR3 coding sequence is TGTGCCAGCGGAGGGACCACTGAAGCTTTCTTT.

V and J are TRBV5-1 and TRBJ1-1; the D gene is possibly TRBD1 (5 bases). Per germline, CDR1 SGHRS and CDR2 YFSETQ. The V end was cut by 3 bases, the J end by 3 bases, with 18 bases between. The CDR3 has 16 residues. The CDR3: CASSSWTNKGDTEAFF. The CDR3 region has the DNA TGCGCCAGCAGCTCTTGGACAAATAAAGGGGACACTGAAGCTTTCTTT.

CDR3 in amino acids: CASGALSGGRNEQFF. In DNA form, the CDR3 reads TGTGCCAGCGGGGCCCTTAGTGGGGGGAGGAATGAGCAGTTCTTC. The chain couples TRBV28 to TRBJ2-1; D may be TRBD2 (6 bases). Germline V gene lookup returns CDR1 MDHEN and CDR2 SYDVKM. The CDR3 loop spans 15 amino acids. Trimming shortened V by 8 bases and J by 7 bases, and 21 bases separated the two germline ends. Full variable domain (rest looked up from reference TRBV28 and TRBJ2-1): DVKVTQSSRYLVKRTGEKVFLECVQDMDHENMFWYRQDPGLGLRLIYFSYDVKMKEKGDIPEGYSVSREKKERFSLILESASTNQTSMYLCASGALSGGRNEQFFGPGTRLTVL.

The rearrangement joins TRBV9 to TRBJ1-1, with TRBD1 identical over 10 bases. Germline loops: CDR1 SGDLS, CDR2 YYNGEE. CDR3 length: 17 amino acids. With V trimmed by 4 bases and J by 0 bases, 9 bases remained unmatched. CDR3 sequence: CASSPRQGALMNTEAFF. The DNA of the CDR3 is TGTGCCAGCAGCCCCCGACAGGGGGCATTAATGAACACTGAAGCTTTCTTT.

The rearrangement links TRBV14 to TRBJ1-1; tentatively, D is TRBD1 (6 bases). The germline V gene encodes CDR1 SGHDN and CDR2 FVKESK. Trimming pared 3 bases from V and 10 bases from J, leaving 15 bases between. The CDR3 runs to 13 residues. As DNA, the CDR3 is TGTGCCAGCAGCCACCTCGGGGGGCGCGGAGCTTTCTTT. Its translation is CASSHLGGRGAFF.

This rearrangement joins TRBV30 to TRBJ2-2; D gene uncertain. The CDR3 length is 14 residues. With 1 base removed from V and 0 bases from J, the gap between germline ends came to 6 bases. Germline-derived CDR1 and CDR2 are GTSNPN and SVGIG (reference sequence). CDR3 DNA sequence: TGTGCCTGGAGTGAGCGACCGAACACCGGGGAGCTGTTTTTT. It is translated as CAWSERPNTGELFF.

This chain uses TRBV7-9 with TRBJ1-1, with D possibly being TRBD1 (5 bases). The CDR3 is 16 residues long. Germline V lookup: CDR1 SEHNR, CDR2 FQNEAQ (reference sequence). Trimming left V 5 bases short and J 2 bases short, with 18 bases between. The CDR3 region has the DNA TGTGCCAGCAGCAACACCAGGGCCCTCCGAAACACTGAAGCTTTCTTT. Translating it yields CASSNTRALRNTEAFF.

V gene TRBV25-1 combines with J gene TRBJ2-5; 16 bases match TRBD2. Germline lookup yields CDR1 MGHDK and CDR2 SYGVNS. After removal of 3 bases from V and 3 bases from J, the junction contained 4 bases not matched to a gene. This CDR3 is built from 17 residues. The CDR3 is CASSELGTSGREETQYF. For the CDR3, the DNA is TGTGCCAGCAGTGAGTTGGGGACTAGCGGGAGGGAAGAGACCCAGTACTTC.

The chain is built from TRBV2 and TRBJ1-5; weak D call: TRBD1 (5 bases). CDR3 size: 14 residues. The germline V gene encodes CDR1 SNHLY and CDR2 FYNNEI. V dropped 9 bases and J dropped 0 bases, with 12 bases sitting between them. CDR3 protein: CASYQGYSNQPQHF. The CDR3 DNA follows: TGTGCCAGTTACCAGGGATATAGCAATCAGCCCCAGCATTTT.